The 23 T cell receptor beta chains below all came from one sample that was sequenced in a study of PD-L1 blockade in urothelial cancer. Described time point: peripheral blood 6 weeks after treatment start. Measured with immunoSEQ multiplex PCR; TCRdb has only the in-frame clones, and not every one. Of about 43,000 clones in the sample, 83% were seen once. The material was PBMCs, obtained around atezolizumab (anti-PD-L1) treatment. These TCRs come from a man aged 55-75 years with urothelial cancer.

J is TRBJ1-2 and V is TRBV19; D perhaps matches TRBD1 (5 bases). Per the germline V gene, CDR1 is LNHDA and CDR2 is SQIVND (reference sequence). The length of the CDR3 is 14 residues. V was pared by 10 bases and J by 4 bases, with 19 bases between. CDR3 in amino acids: CAISPGGSLYGYTF. The DNA for the CDR3 is TGTGCCATCAGCCCCGGGGGGTCCCTCTATGGCTACACCTTC.

The chain couples TRBV19 to TRBJ2-1; possibly TRBD1 for D (6 bases). The CDR3 sequence is 14 residues long. The germline V and J ends were trimmed by 5 bases and 9 bases, with 17 bases remaining between them. The germline gives CDR1 LNHDA, CDR2 SQIVND (reference sequence). CDR3 sequence reads: CASSPQPRDIEQFF. The CDR3 DNA reads TGTGCCAGTAGTCCTCAGCCCCGGGACATTGAGCAGTTCTTC.

This clone was counted only a few times. The chain has TRBV10-2 and TRBJ1-3, with D unclear. Germline V gives CDR1 WSHSY, CDR2 SAAADI. V lost 2 bases and J 4 bases, leaving 12 bases between the germline ends. The CDR3 loop spans 15 amino acids. The CDR3 nucleotides are TGCGCCAGCAGTGAGCCTAGGCCCGCGGGAAACACCATATATTTT. This encodes CASSEPRPAGNTIYF.

This chain joins TRBV4-1 and TRBJ2-1; TRBD1 matches 7 bases. The germline V gene encodes CDR1 MGHRA and CDR2 YSYEKL. The CDR3 has 15 amino acids. V dropped 4 bases and J dropped 4; count of bases not matched to a gene: 7. The CDR3 bases are TGCGCCAGCAGCCCTTTACAGGGGAAATACAATGAGCAGTTCTTC. Protein product: CASSPLQGKYNEQFF.

The gene calls are TRBV30 and TRBJ1-3, with a possible D match to TRBD1 (6 bases). CDR3 length: 15 residues. CDR1 is GTSNPN and CDR2 is SVGIG in the germline V gene (reference sequence). V was shortened by 1 base and J by 2 bases, with 12 bases between the two germline ends. The CDR3 sequence is CAWSDQGKAGNTIYF. CDR3 coding DNA: TGTGCCTGGAGTGACCAGGGGAAGGCTGGAAACACCATATATTTT.

V usage is TRBV19 and J usage is TRBJ2-7; 8 nucleotides line up with TRBD2. The CDR3 extends over 16 amino acids. The germline gives CDR1 LNHDA, CDR2 SQIVND (reference sequence). V shed 2 bases, J shed 0 bases, and the junction held 6 bases outside the gene matches. The CDR3 region has the DNA TGTGCCAGTAGTATACGTGGCGGGGGGAGCTCCTACGAGCAGTACTTC. Protein sequence: CASSIRGGGSSYEQYF.

This chain connects TRBV11-3 to TRBJ1-1, with TRBD1 matching 11 bases. CDR1 is SGHNT and CDR2 is YENEEA in the germline V gene. The CDR3 covers 17 residues. Trimming cost V 5 bases and J 3 bases; bases outside gene matches: 11. CDR3 sequence (DNA): TGTGCCAGCAGCCCGGACAGGGGGCGTCACTCGGACACTGAAGCTTTCTTT. This sequence encodes CASSPDRGRHSDTEAFF.

The chain couples TRBV6-5 to TRBJ2-7, with 7 bases lining up with TRBD1. Germline V gene data show CDR1 as MNHEY and CDR2 as SVGAGI. The V gene end was trimmed by 0 bases and the J gene end by 3 bases; junction bases not matched to a gene: 5. This CDR3 is built from 15 residues. The CDR3 loop is CASSYSKAGGYEQYF. The DNA for the CDR3 is TGTGCCAGCAGTTACTCTAAAGCAGGGGGCTACGAGCAGTACTTC.

This chain uses TRBV27 with TRBJ2-7; 7 bases are a match to TRBD1. CDR3 length: 14 residues. Germline trimming cut 0 bases from V and 3 bases from J; bases unmatched to any gene: 2. Germline-derived CDR1 and CDR2 are MNHEY and SMNVEV (reference sequence). CDR3 DNA sequence: TGTGCCAGCAGTTTATCGACAGGGAGCTACGAGCAGTACTTC. Translating gives CASSLSTGSYEQYF.

The V gene is TRBV4-1, the J gene TRBJ1-5, with D perhaps TRBD1 (5 bases). Germline V gives CDR1 MGHRA, CDR2 YSYEKL. This CDR3 is built from 15 residues. V was shortened by 1 base and J by 5 bases, with 12 bases between the two germline ends. The CDR3 DNA reads as TGCGCCAGCAGCCAAGCAGCCAGGGCAGATCAGCCCCAGCATTTT. It specifies CASSQAARADQPQHF.

The chain employs TRBV5-1 and TRBJ2-1; 7 nucleotides align to TRBD1. This CDR3 spans 14 amino acids. CDR1 and CDR2 (germline): SGHRS, YFSETQ. Losses at the gene ends were 0 bases for V and 4 bases for J; bases not matched to a gene: 1. The CDR3 loop reads CASSLGTGYNEQFF. The CDR3 region has the DNA TGCGCCAGCAGCTTGGGGACAGGATACAATGAGCAGTTCTTC.

This chain connects TRBV19 to TRBJ2-1; tentatively, D is TRBD1 (6 bases). This CDR3 has 15 residues. Germline V gene data show CDR1 as LNHDA and CDR2 as SQIVND (reference sequence). V was shortened by 3 bases and J by 7 bases, with 16 bases between the two germline ends. CDR3 sequence: CASSMRRDIKNEQFF. For the CDR3, the DNA is TGTGCCAGTAGTATGCGTCGGGACATAAAAAATGAGCAGTTCTTC.

The chain is built from TRBV6-5 and TRBJ1-3, with 7 positions matching TRBD1. V dropped 6 bases and J dropped 6; count of bases not matched to a gene: 5. The CDR3 contains 13 residues. Per the germline V gene, CDR1 is MNHEY and CDR2 is SVGAGI. CDR3 DNA sequence: TGTGCCAGCAGACAGGGGTTTGAAAACACCATATATTTT. Its protein product is CASRQGFENTIYF.

CDR3 region: CASSLSPGATNQPQHF. DNA for the CDR3: TGTGCCAGCAGTTTATCCCCAGGGGCGACCAATCAGCCCCAGCATTTT. The chain is built from TRBV28 and TRBJ1-5; TRBD1 might be the D (6 bases). The germline CDR1 and CDR2 sequences are MDHEN and SYDVKM. This CDR3 spans 16 amino acids. V lost 1 base and J 3 bases, leaving 13 bases between the germline ends.

This chain connects TRBV6-4 to TRBJ2-3; 7 nucleotides match TRBD1. From germline, CDR1 is MRHNA and CDR2 SNTAGT. The CDR3 is 17 residues long. V shed 0 bases and J 4 bases; nucleotides not matched to a gene: 10. The CDR3 protein is CASSDSGGQSKPDTQYF. In DNA form, the CDR3 reads TGTGCCAGCAGTGACTCAGGGGGACAGTCTAAACCAGATACGCAGTATTTT.

The chain employs TRBV5-4 and TRBJ2-3; TRBD2 might be the D (5 bases). Germline V gives CDR1 SGHNT, CDR2 YYREEE (reference sequence). CDR3 length equals 15 residues. The ends were cut back, 4 bases at V and 4 bases at J, with 16 bases in the middle. The DNA of the CDR3 is TGTGCCAGCAGCCCGGAGGCTAGCCACGCAGATACGCAGTATTTT. Translated: CASSPEASHADTQYF.

This chain links TRBV11-3 with TRBJ2-1; no clear D gene. CDR3 length: 15 amino acids. CDR1 SGHNT and CDR2 YENEEA come from the germline V gene. V lost 0 bases and J 6 bases, leaving 12 bases between the germline ends. The CDR3 loop reads CASSLEHYIGNEQFF. In nucleotides, the CDR3 is TGTGCCAGCAGCTTAGAACACTATATTGGCAATGAGCAGTTCTTC.

The chain joins TRBV28 to TRBJ1-6; D not resolved. The CDR3 is 19 amino acids. Germline CDR1 MDHEN, CDR2 SYDVKM. V was pared by 2 bases and J by 1 base, with 18 bases between. CDR3 loop: CASSLMGGWLMSYNSPLHF. The CDR3 DNA sequence: TGTGCCAGCAGTTTAATGGGAGGGTGGCTAATGTCCTATAATTCACCCCTCCACTTT.

V gene TRBV6-1 combines with J gene TRBJ2-7, with 10 bases lining up with TRBD1. The CDR3 length is 15 residues. The trim removed 6 bases at V and 4 bases at J, leaving 9 bases unmatched. Per the germline V gene, CDR1 is MNHNS and CDR2 is SASEGT. The CDR3 DNA reads as TGTGCCAGCAGGACAGACAGGGGGCTCTGGTACGAGCAGTACTTC. Translating gives CASRTDRGLWYEQYF.

The genes are TRBV7-9 and TRBJ2-2, with a weak D call TRBD1 (5 bases). The CDR3 consists of 15 residues. The germline V and J ends were trimmed by 1 base and 1 base, with 7 bases remaining between them. Germline CDR1 SEHNR, CDR2 FQNEAQ (reference sequence). The CDR3 loop reads CASSLGGQNTGELFF. In DNA form, the CDR3 reads TGTGCCAGCAGCTTAGGAGGACAGAACACCGGGGAGCTGTTTTTT.

In this sample, this clone turned up a few times. This chain uses TRBV28 with TRBJ1-1, with 7 bases aligning to TRBD1. Germline CDR1 is MDHEN and CDR2 is SYDVKM. The V and J ends lost 5 bases and 0 bases, in that order; junction bases with no gene match: 6. The CDR3 totals 15 residues. The chain's CDR3 is CASSTTGELNTEAFF. CDR3 nucleotide sequence: TGTGCCAGCAGTACTACAGGGGAACTGAACACTGAAGCTTTCTTT. Using reference TRBV28 and TRBJ1-1 for the parts outside the CDR3, the full variable domain is DVKVTQSSRYLVKRTGEKVFLECVQDMDHENMFWYRQDPGLGLRLIYFSYDVKMKEKGDIPEGYSVSREKKERFSLILESASTNQTSMYLCASSTTGELNTEAFFGQGTRLTVV.

The V and J genes are TRBV11-3 and TRBJ2-1, with 7 bases aligning to TRBD2. V shed 5 bases, J shed 6 bases, and the junction held 4 bases outside the gene matches. The CDR3 consists of 13 residues. Germline V CDR1 and CDR2: SGHNT, YENEEA. The CDR3 DNA sequence: TGTGCCAGCAGCGCCTGGACTAGCAATGAGCAGTTCTTC. Translating it yields CASSAWTSNEQFF.

This clone showed up just once. The chain has TRBV28 and TRBJ1-1; TRBD1 aligns across 10 bases. The CDR3 length is 15 residues. The V gene's germline CDR1 is MDHEN and CDR2 SYDVKM. V lost 6 bases and J lost 6; bases outside the gene matches: 10. CDR3 sequence: CASRRQGASGSEAFF. In DNA form, the CDR3 reads TGTGCCAGCAGAAGACAGGGGGCAAGTGGCTCTGAAGCTTTCTTT.